These T cell receptor beta chains were read from a single sample in a study of blood T cell repertoires in COVID-19. Profiling relied on immunoSEQ multiplex PCR, and the TCRdb table lists in-frame clones only, not all of them. The sample gives almost 250,000 clones, roughly 86% of which show up once; roughly 1.7% is in the top ten. Sequencing used PBMCs or T cells enriched from blood (not recorded which). All receptors come from a woman aged 45-59 years who had recovered from COVID-19. Both conserved end residues are part of each CDR3. The D gene is left open where the match is weak. Expanded clones are given a class, and other clones once, few, many or no size at all.

abundance	d_gene	v_gene	j_gene	CDR3aa	CDR3nt
NA	NA	TRBV7-2	TRBJ1-5	CASSPGGAGASNQPQHF	TGTGCCAGCAGCCCCGGTGGGGCAGGGGCTAGCAATCAGCCCCAGCATTTT
NA	TRBD1	TRBV6-6	TRBJ1-5	CASSRSARTGVSNQPQHF	TGTGCCAGCAGCCGATCGGCCCGGACAGGGGTAAGCAATCAGCCCCAGCATTTT
few	NA	TRBV27	TRBJ2-7	CASSFIGGRTYEQYF	TGTGCCAGCAGTTTTATCGGCGGGCGAACCTACGAGCAGTACTTC
NA	TRBD2	TRBV5-1	TRBJ2-3	CASSRPGLAGLGTDTQYF	TGCGCCAGCAGCCGACCGGGACTAGCGGGTCTAGGCACAGATACGCAGTATTTT
few	NA	TRBV18	TRBJ2-7	CASSPGENYEQYF	TGTGCCAGCTCACCTGGGGAGAACTACGAGCAGTACTTC
NA	NA	TRBV7-3	TRBJ2-3	CASSYGGGTDTQYF	TGTGCCAGCTCATACGGAGGGGGCACAGATACGCAGTATTTT
NA	TRBD2	TRBV28	TRBJ2-3	CATLWGGNTDTQYF	TGTGCCACCCTTTGGGGAGGGAACACAGATACGCAGTATTTT
NA	TRBD1	TRBV5-1	TRBJ2-7	CASRSGQGAYEQYF	TGCGCCAGCCGATCGGGACAGGGGGCATACGAGCAGTACTTC
once	NA	TRBV7-3	TRBJ2-2	CASSPTGPVTGELFF	TGTGCCAGCAGCCCTACGGGTCCCGTCACCGGGGAGCTGTTTTTT
NA	NA	TRBV4-1	TRBJ1-4	CASSQDPLEKLFF	TGCGCCAGCAGCCAAGATCCCCTCGAAAAACTGTTTTTT
NA	NA	TRBV7-8	TRBJ2-3	CASSHRASARSDTQYF	TGTGCCAGCAGCCATCGGGCTAGCGCCCGATCCGATACGCAGTATTTT
NA	TRBD2	TRBV4-3	TRBJ2-1	CASSEMGLAGVYNEQFF	TGCGCCAGCAGCGAAATGGGACTAGCGGGCGTGTACAATGAGCAGTTCTTC
few	NA	TRBV4-2	TRBJ2-2	CASGPYTGELFF	TGTGCCAGCGGCCCCTACACCGGGGAGCTGTTTTTT
once	NA	TRBV5-1	TRBJ1-3	CASSLGGASSGNTIYF	TGCGCCAGCAGCTTGGGGGGAGCCAGCTCTGGAAACACCATATATTTT
NA	TRBD2	TRBV2	TRBJ2-3	CASRFELADSTDTQYF	TGTGCCAGCAGATTCGAACTAGCGGATAGCACAGATACGCAGTATTTT
NA	TRBD1	TRBV19	TRBJ1-5	CASSIDRDFGQPQHF	TGTGCCAGTAGTATCGACAGGGACTTCGGGCAGCCCCAGCATTTT
once	NA	TRBV2	TRBJ1-1	CASRKDSPEAFF	TGTGCCAGCAGGAAGGACAGCCCTGAAGCTTTCTTT
NA	NA	TRBV10-3	TRBJ1-1	CAISEGAPEAFF	TGTGCCATCAGTGAGGGGGCCCCTGAAGCTTTCTTT
NA	NA	TRBV7-6	TRBJ2-7	CASSLSPRVPYEQYF	TGTGCCAGCAGCTTAAGCCCCAGGGTTCCTTACGAGCAGTACTTC
few	TRBD1	TRBV5-1	TRBJ1-2	CASRETDRSGYTF	TGCGCCAGCAGGGAGACGGACAGGAGTGGCTACACCTTC
NA	TRBD2	TRBV6-2/TRBV6-3	TRBJ2-1	CASSSPGLAANEQFF	TGTGCCAGCAGTTCTCCGGGACTAGCGGCTAATGAGCAGTTCTTC
NA	TRBD2	TRBV7-9	TRBJ2-1	CASSLVGRGTSGAYNEQFF	TGTGCCAGCAGCTTAGTTGGCAGGGGGACTAGCGGGGCCTACAATGAGCAGTTCTTC
NA	NA	TRBV20-1	TRBJ2-2	CSASSGDYGELFF	TGCAGTGCTAGTTCAGGGGATTACGGGGAGCTGTTTTTT
NA	NA	TRBV18	TRBJ2-5	CASSQTAQETQYF	TGTGCCAGCTCACAGACAGCGCAAGAGACCCAGTACTTC
NA	NA	TRBV3-1/TRBV3-2	TRBJ1-2	CASSPPRESGGDYTF	TGTGCCAGCAGCCCCCCCAGAGAAAGCGGAGGAGACTACACCTTC
NA	TRBD1	TRBV5-1	TRBJ1-2	CASSLTGQGRYGYTF	TGCGCCAGCAGCTTGACGGGACAGGGCCGCTATGGCTACACCTTC
NA	NA	TRBV18	TRBJ1-1	CASSPRSQGWAEAFF	TGTGCCAGCTCACCACGCAGCCAGGGGTGGGCTGAAGCTTTCTTT
NA	NA	TRBV3-1/TRBV3-2	TRBJ2-3	CASSQARTDTQYF	TGTGCCAGCAGCCAAGCTCGCACAGATACGCAGTATTTT
few	NA	TRBV12-5	TRBJ2-5	CASAAGAIAETQYF	TGTGCTAGTGCCGCCGGAGCGATCGCGGAGACCCAGTACTTC